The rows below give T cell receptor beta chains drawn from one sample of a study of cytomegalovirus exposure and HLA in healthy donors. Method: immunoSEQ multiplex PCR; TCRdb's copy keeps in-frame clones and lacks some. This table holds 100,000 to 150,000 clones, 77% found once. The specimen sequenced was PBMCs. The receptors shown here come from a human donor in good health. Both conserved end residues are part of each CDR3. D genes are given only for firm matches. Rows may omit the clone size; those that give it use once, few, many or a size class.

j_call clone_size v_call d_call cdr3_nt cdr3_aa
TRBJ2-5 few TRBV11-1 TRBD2 TGTGCCAGCAGCGCTCAAGCGGGAGGCAGTAAGACCCAGTACTTC CASSAQAGGSKTQYF
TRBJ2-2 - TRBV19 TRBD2 TGTGCCAGTAGACCCAGACTAGCGGGGCCGAACACCGGGGAGCTGTTTTTT CASRPRLAGPNTGELFF
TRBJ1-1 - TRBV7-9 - TGTGCCAGCAGCACATTGAACACTGAAGCTTTCTTT CASSTLNTEAFF
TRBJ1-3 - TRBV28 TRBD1 TGTGCCAGCAGTCCCCAAAAGCTGGGACAGGGGGCCTCGGCTGGAAACACCATATATTTT CASSPQKLGQGASAGNTIYF
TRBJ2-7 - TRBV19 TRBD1 TGTGCCAGTAGTGGCCGGGACAGGGGTGTCTACGAGCAGTACTTC CASSGRDRGVYEQYF
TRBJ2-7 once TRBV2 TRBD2 TGTGCCAGCAGCGGCGGACTAGCGGGAGGCGAGCAGTACTTC CASSGGLAGGEQYF
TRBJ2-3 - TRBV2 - TGTGCCAGCAGTGAAAGAGCCGGGGGCACAGATACGCAGTATTTT CASSERAGGTDTQYF
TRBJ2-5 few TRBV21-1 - TGTGCCAGCATCCCCCTGGGGGCCGACTTTGCGGAGACCCAGTACTTC CASIPLGADFAETQYF
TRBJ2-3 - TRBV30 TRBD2 TGTGCCTGGAGTACCCCGGGACTAGATAGAACAGATACGCAGTATTTT CAWSTPGLDRTDTQYF
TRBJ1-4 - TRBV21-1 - TGTGCCAGCAGCCAACAGGGAAGGGATGAAAAACTGTTTTTT CASSQQGRDEKLFF
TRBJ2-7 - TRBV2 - TGTGCCAGCAGTGGTCAGGGTGAAAGAGAGCAGTACTTC CASSGQGEREQYF
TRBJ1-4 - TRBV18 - TGTGCCAGCTCACCGGGGACACGACCAAATGAAAAACTGTTTTTT CASSPGTRPNEKLFF
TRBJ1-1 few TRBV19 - TGTGCCAGTAGTATTTCGGCCCTAGGTGAAGCTTTCTTT CASSISALGEAFF
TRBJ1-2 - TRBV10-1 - TGCGCCAGCAGTGAGGGTAGCTATGGCTACACCTTC CASSEGSYGYTF
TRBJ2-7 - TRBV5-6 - TGTGCCAGCAGCTTGGGAGGGTACGAGCAGTACTTC CASSLGGYEQYF
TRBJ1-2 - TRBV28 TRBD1 TGTGCCAGCAGTTGGGGGACAGGGGGCCCCTATGGCTACACCTTC CASSWGTGGPYGYTF